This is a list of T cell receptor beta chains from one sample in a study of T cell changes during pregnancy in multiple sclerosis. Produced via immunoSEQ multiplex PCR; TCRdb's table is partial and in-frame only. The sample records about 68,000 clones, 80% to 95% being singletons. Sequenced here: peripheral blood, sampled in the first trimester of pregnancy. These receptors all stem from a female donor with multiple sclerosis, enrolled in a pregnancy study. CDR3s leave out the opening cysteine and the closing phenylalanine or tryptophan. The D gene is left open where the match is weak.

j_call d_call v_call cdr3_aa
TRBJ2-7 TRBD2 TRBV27 ASSFERGLYEQY
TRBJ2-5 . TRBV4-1 ASSQIPGGRETQY
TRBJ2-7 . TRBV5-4 ASSPGRGGPYEQY
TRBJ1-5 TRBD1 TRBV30 AWADRGRQPQH
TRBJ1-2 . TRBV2 ASRSYGYT
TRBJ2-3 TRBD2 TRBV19 ASSLAGAADTQY
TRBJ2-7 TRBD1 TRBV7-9 ASSVLSTGDEQY
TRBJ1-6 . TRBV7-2 ASSPVRVNSPLH
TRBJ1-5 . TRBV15 ATSREPGRGQPQH
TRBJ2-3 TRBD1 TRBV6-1 ASSSRGIDTQY
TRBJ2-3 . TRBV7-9 ASSFGLLRGTDTQY
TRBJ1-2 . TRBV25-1 ASRGDGYT
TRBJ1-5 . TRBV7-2 ASSLVRGDQPQH
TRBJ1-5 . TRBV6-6 ASSPRVGSNQPQH
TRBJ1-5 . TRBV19 ASSNPAGRGENQPQH
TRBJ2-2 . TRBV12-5 ASGLDSSFTNTGELF
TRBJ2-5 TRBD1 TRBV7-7 ASSYGQGQETQY
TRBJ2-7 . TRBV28 ATGTHTPPANEQY
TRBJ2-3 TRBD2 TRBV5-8 ASSFLAGGPTDTQY
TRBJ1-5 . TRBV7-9 ASSTQGEPQH
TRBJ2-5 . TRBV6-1 ASSVGERLRLTQY
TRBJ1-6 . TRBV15 ATSRVRDSPLH
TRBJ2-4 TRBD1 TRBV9 ASSAGQGEDIQY
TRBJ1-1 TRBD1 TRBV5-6 ASSLGQGVSGAF
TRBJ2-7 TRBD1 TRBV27 ASSGGDRAAYEQY
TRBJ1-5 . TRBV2 ASSPTGKGQPQH
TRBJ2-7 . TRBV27 ASSPHQGSEQY
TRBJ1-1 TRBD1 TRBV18 ASSPLPGQGMNTEAF
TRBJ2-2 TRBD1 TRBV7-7 ASSRGTGTGELF
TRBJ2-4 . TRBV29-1 SVVPLADNIQY
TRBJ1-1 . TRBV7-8 ASSLALAGTREAF
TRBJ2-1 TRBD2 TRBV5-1 ASTDRTSGSSEQF
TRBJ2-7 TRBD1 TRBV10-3 AISEPSGTGIYEQY
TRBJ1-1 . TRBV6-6 ASRVESSEAF
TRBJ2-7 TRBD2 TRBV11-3 ASSPGPSGAHEQY
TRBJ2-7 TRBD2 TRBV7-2 ASSIPGGGEQY
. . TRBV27 ASSFGGAAYEQY
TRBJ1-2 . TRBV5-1 ASSFEPPRAHGYT
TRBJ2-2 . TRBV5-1 ASSLPAQRNTGELF
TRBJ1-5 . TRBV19 ASSWTARNQPQH
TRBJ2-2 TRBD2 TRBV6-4 ASSASGSTGELF
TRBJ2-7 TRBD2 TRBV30 AWESGGAWGSYEQY
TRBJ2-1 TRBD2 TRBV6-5 ASSSLSAGGLNEQF
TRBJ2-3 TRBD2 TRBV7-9 ASSLVTSGLVDTQY
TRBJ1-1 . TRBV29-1 SVLNTEAF
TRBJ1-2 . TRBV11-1 ASSRREVYGYT
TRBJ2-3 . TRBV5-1 ASSPSTDTQY
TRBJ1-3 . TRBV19 ASSTFGNTIY
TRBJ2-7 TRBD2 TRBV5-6 ASSLTSGRRYSYEQY
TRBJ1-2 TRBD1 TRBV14 ASSHGRGRSYGYT
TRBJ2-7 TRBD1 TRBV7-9 ASSFDGTGAEQY
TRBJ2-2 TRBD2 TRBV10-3 AIRGLAGNTGELF
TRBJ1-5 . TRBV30 AWSVSGFGNQPQH
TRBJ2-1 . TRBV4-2 ASSQVRGGRDEQF
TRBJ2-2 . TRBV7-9 ASSSFVGSPEVTGELF
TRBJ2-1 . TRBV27 ASSSGQLSYNEQF
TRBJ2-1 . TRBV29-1 GLSEGAEGEQF
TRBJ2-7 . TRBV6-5 ASSYSGPHIEEQY